This entry lists 11 T cell receptor beta chains sequenced from one sample in a study of T cell responses to AZD1222 COVID-19 vaccine. Assay: immunoSEQ multiplex PCR; the TCRdb copy retains only in-frame clones and omits some. Of roughly 99,000 clones in the sample, around 90% were seen once. Sequenced material: peripheral blood, taken 28 days after the second AZD1222 dose. These receptors were collected from an adult who received the AZD1222 COVID-19 vaccine.

This chain links TRBV28 with TRBJ2-6, with a possible D match to TRBD2 (6 bases). The V gene lost 6 bases and the J gene lost 1 base, with 16 bases spanning the gap. Germline V lookup: CDR1 MDHEN, CDR2 SYDVKM. The CDR3 is 17 amino acids. CDR3 protein: CASSRRGFQSGANVLTF. Here the CDR3 DNA reads TGTGCCAGCAGCCGACGGGGGTTTCAGTCTGGGGCCAACGTCCTGACTTTC.

The chain links TRBV7-2 to TRBJ2-1, with D maybe TRBD2 (6 bases). The CDR3 spans 16 residues. The V end lost 5 bases, the J end lost 7 bases, and 21 bases lay between the germline ends. Germline V gene lookup returns CDR1 SGHTA and CDR2 FQGNSA. CDR3 sequence (DNA): TGTGCCAGCAGCCCTCCGAACGGGGGAGGAGGAAATGAGCAGTTCTTC. Its translation: CASSPPNGGGGNEQFF. Together with reference TRBV7-2 and TRBJ2-1, the CDR3 gives the full variable domain: GAGVSQSPSNKVTEKGKDVELRCDPISGHTALYWYRQSLGQGLEFLIYFQGNSAPDKSGLPSDRFSAERTGGSVSTLTIQRTQQEDSAVYLCASSPPNGGGGNEQFFGPGTRLTVL.

The gene calls are TRBV4-1 and TRBJ1-2, with D possibly TRBD1 on 5 matching bases. CDR1 is MGHRA and CDR2 is YSYEKL in the germline V gene. This CDR3 has 14 residues. The V end lost 1 base, the J end lost 4 bases, and 10 bases lay between the germline ends. The CDR3 region is CASSQGQGPYGYTF. CDR3 DNA: TGCGCCAGCAGCCAAGGGCAGGGCCCCTATGGCTACACCTTC.

The rearrangement uses TRBV5-4 and TRBJ2-5; perhaps TRBD2 as D (6 bases). CDR3 length: 12 amino acids. CDR1 is SGHNT and CDR2 is YYREEE in the germline V gene (reference sequence). V shed 7 bases and J shed 6 bases, with 13 bases lying between them. The CDR3 loop is CASRGAAQTQYF. CDR3 sequence (DNA): TGTGCCAGCCGCGGGGCGGCGCAGACCCAGTACTTC.

The rearrangement uses TRBV7-9 and TRBJ2-3; TRBD1 matches 12 bases. The V gene end was trimmed by 5 bases and the J gene end by 5 bases; junction bases not matched to a gene: 8. Germline lookup yields CDR1 SEHNR and CDR2 FQNEAQ (reference sequence). This CDR3 region has 16 residues. The CDR3 nucleotides are TGTGCCAGCAGCGTCCGGGACAGGGGGCCGGGAGATACGCAGTATTTT. This gives the protein CASSVRDRGPGDTQYF.

This chain links TRBV28 with TRBJ1-1; 7 bases map to TRBD1. The germline CDR1 and CDR2 sequences are MDHEN and SYDVKM. CDR3 length equals 14 residues. The V gene end was trimmed by 10 bases and the J gene end by 0 bases; junction bases not matched to a gene: 8. The DNA for the CDR3 is TGTGCCACCGGACAGGTTGTAATGAACACTGAAGCTTTCTTT. Protein product: CATGQVVMNTEAFF. The whole variable domain, remainder taken from reference TRBV28 and TRBJ1-1, is DVKVTQSSRYLVKRTGEKVFLECVQDMDHENMFWYRQDPGLGLRLIYFSYDVKMKEKGDIPEGYSVSREKKERFSLILESASTNQTSMYLCATGQVVMNTEAFFGQGTRLTVV.

This clone was seen only once. V usage is TRBV10-3 and J usage is TRBJ1-2; D is uncertain. This CDR3 is 15 amino acids long. Germline V gene sequence: CDR1 ENHRY, CDR2 SYGVKD. The V gene lost 6 bases and the J gene lost 4 bases, with 18 bases spanning the gap. The CDR3 DNA sequence: TGTGCCATCAGGGACGACAACGAGGCGAGCTATGGCTACACCTTC. This translates into CAIRDDNEASYGYTF.

The chain recombines TRBV29-1 with TRBJ1-1; possible D gene TRBD1, 5 bases. The CDR3 has 13 residues. Trimming left V 6 bases short and J 3 bases short, with 14 bases between. Germline loops: CDR1 SQVTM, CDR2 ANQGSEA. The CDR3 protein is CSVGGVIYTEAFF. In nucleotides, the CDR3 is TGCAGCGTCGGAGGGGTTATTTACACTGAAGCTTTCTTT.

The CDR3 region has the DNA TGTGCCAGCAGACCGGGGACAGGGAACACTGAAGCTTTCTTT. Residues: CASRPGTGNTEAFF. The chain has TRBV28 and TRBJ1-1, with TRBD1 matching over 8 bases. The CDR3 runs to 14 residues. Unmatched junction bases numbered 4, after V lost 6 bases and J lost 1 base. Germline CDR1 reads MDHEN; CDR2 reads SYDVKM.

J is TRBJ1-2 and V is TRBV5-1; weak D call: TRBD1 (6 bases). Germline CDR1 reads SGHRS; CDR2 reads YFSETQ. The V gene lost 0 bases and the J gene lost 6 bases, with 24 bases spanning the gap. The CDR3 covers 18 residues. DNA for the CDR3: TGCGCCAGCAGCTTGGTTGGGCAGGGGCAATCAGGAGAAGATGGCTACACCTTC. Its protein product is CASSLVGQGQSGEDGYTF.

V is TRBV2 and J is TRBJ1-1; 7 bases line up with TRBD1. With 7 bases clipped from V and 3 bases from J, the junction kept 8 bases outside the gene matches. The CDR3 runs 14 residues. The germline gives CDR1 SNHLY, CDR2 FYNNEI. In DNA form, the CDR3 reads TGTGCCAGCACCCCCGAGGGGGCTTACACTGAAGCTTTCTTT. This sequence encodes CASTPEGAYTEAFF.